The sequence of this TCR beta chain was determined in a study of cytomegalovirus exposure and HLA in healthy donors. Findings and limits, study-wide: According to the study, around 160 TCR beta chains were cytomegalovirus-associated. HLA alleles were associated with 16,951 TCR beta sequences in a later analysis at 0.05 false discovery rate.

A multiplex PCR was run with 60 Vbeta primers and 13 Jbeta primers. Method: immunoSEQ multiplex PCR; TCRdb's copy keeps in-frame clones and lacks some. This sample has roughly 170,000 clones, with about 82% found just once. As concerns this clone: Its antigen is still unknown.

Likely unrecorded immune exposures existed in these nominally healthy donors. The origin of this receptor is a woman aged 18-29 years in good health and CMV-seronegative. Specimen: PBMCs.

For the CDR3, the DNA is TGCGCCAGCAGCCAAAATCGGGTGGGTTCACCCCTCCACTTT. It is translated as CASSQNRVGSPLHF. This chain uses TRBV4-3 with TRBJ1-6; D call uncertain. In germline, CDR1 is LGHNA, CDR2 YSLEER. The CDR3 is made up of 14 amino acids. Trimming took 2 bases from V and 9 from J, leaving 11 bases between them.